One T cell receptor beta chain is described in this entry. The antigen is undetermined. The data were produced by immunoSEQ multiplex PCR, yet TCRdb's version contains in-frame clones alone and is incomplete. The sample lists approximately 620,000 clones; 97% were seen once. The data stem from a study of shared clonotypes between healthy human individuals. Findings of the study overall: Estimated clonotype richness was generally higher in naive than memory subsets.

V was clipped by 3 bases and J by 4 bases, with 9 bases between them. This CDR3 has 14 amino acids. Germline-derived CDR1 and CDR2 are KGHSH and LQKENI. The sequence was collected from a woman in her 30s in good health. The J gene is TRBJ1-4, the V gene TRBV18, with a weak D call TRBD1 (6 bases). Sequences were obtained from naive CD4+ T cells sorted from blood. Stated subset: CD45RA+ positively selected. The CDR3 region is CASSPRTVNEKLFF. Written as DNA, the CDR3 is TGTGCCAGCTCACCTAGGACAGTTAATGAAAAACTGTTTTTT. Full variable domain (remainder filled in from reference TRBV18 and TRBJ1-4): NAGVMQNPRHLVRRRGQEARLRCSPMKGHSHVYWYRQLPEEGLKFMVYLQKENIIDESGMPKERFSAEFPKEGPSILRIQQVVRGDSAAYFCASSPRTVNEKLFFGSGTQLSVL.